The clone carrying this T cell receptor beta chain showed up just a few times. V gave up 5 bases and J gave up 6 bases; unmatched junction bases: 7. The CDR3 is 14 amino acids. CDR1 and CDR2 from the germline V gene are SEHNR and FQNEAQ (reference sequence). The PCR ran on 60 Vbeta and 13 Jbeta primers. The table came from immunoSEQ multiplex PCR; TCRdb's copy has only in-frame clones and leaves some out. In the table there are about 64,000 clones, over 75% of which are singletons. The sample comes from a study of cytomegalovirus exposure and HLA in healthy donors. This rearrangement joins TRBV7-9 to TRBJ1-2; 9 nucleotides agree with TRBD1. The sample comprised PBMCs. This clonotype was obtained from a male donor in good health and CMV-seropositive. CDR3 sequence: CASSVRDRVDGYTF. The CDR3 coding sequence is TGTGCCAGCAGCGTAAGGGACAGGGTCGATGGCTACACCTTC.